Listed below are T cell receptor beta chains from one sample, sequenced in a study of blood T cell repertoires in COVID-19. Repertoires were generated with immunoSEQ multiplex PCR, while TCRdb's copy carries only in-frame clones and drops some. The repertoire holds approximately 210,000 clones, around 88% seen once, with around 15% in the top ten. The source material was PBMCs or T cells enriched from blood (not recorded which). These receptors were collected from a woman aged 50 to 65 with acute COVID-19. CDR3s leave out the opening cysteine and the closing phenylalanine or tryptophan. Size values are once, few and many counts, or a class for expanded clones, and some rows have none.

clone_size | v_call | cdr3_aa
- | TRBV4-2 | ASSRGLAVSYNEQF
- | TRBV28 | ASSYTDRWVLYGYT
- | TRBV12-5 | ASARGHGTGELF
- | TRBV5-6 | ASSWGQTLNTGELF
- | TRBV27 | ASSLAGVVTEAF
- | TRBV28 | ASSLRLAGAKNIQY
- | TRBV13 | ASSFGVREYEQY
- | TRBV6-2/TRBV6-3 | ASSVPGHPGGYT
once | TRBV19 | ASSPSVSSYNEQF
- | TRBV18 | ASSPRSAETQY
- | TRBV6-4 | ASSAFGDRPSTYNEQF
- | TRBV6-5 | ASSPGGTKNIQY
once | TRBV19 | ASSIPGQGVYEQY
- | TRBV5-1 | ASSPFPTVNTEAF
- | TRBV7-2 | ASSFTGNTEAF
- | TRBV6-5 | ASSYGFGGMNTEAF
- | TRBV24-1 | ATGQGGGYT
- | TRBV7-2 | ASSSPTGGDNSPLH
- | TRBV7-2 | ASSARTGYEQY
- | TRBV9 | ASSATALSSTDTQY
- | TRBV19 | ASSLGAGTDTQY
- | TRBV28 | ASSLGWTGNTIY
- | TRBV27 | ASSLQGGSGYT
few | TRBV7-9 | ATMTGFNEKLF
- | TRBV28 | ASSSHISSGNTIY
- | TRBV19 | ASSTSGSNEKLF
- | TRBV5-1 | ASSTWTASGETQY
- | TRBV27 | ASSLVEGGGEQF